This TCR beta chain is drawn from a study of T cells in Graves' hyperthyroidism and ophthalmopathy. The wider study: Blood from the periphery was taken at initial diagnosis, before any treatment.

General study results and limits: Most expanded thyroid clonotypes above 0.001 also appeared in blood. The model made its ophthalmopathy prediction, and onset followed a median approximately 6.5 months later.

This clonotype came up a few times. Its antigen is undetermined. Germline V lookup: CDR1 DFQATT, CDR2 SNEGSKA (reference sequence). The ends lost 0 bases at V and 0 bases at J; junction bases unmatched: 5. The CDR3 runs to 16 residues. The TCR beta CDR3 regions underwent amplification using RNA transcripts as the source. An initial round of RT-PCR targeting the TCR CDR3 relied on the HTBI primer set. One entry per CDR3 protein results from TCRdb running MiXCR on the multiplex PCR reads. This repertoire shows about 270,000 distinct CDR3 sequences, 22% found once; its top ten account for roughly 60%. Diagnoses rested on clinical symptoms, serum thyroxine and TRAb, thyroid ultrasound and orbital computed tomography.

The sequenced sample consisted of blood. The TCR comes from a man between 25 and 39 years old with Graves' ophthalmopathy. The chain carries TRBV20-1 and TRBJ2-5, with 9 bases lining up with TRBD2. The CDR3 coding sequence is TGCAGTGCTAGAGATCAGCGGGAGGCGGACCAAGAGACCCAGTACTTC. It encodes CSARDQREADQETQYF.